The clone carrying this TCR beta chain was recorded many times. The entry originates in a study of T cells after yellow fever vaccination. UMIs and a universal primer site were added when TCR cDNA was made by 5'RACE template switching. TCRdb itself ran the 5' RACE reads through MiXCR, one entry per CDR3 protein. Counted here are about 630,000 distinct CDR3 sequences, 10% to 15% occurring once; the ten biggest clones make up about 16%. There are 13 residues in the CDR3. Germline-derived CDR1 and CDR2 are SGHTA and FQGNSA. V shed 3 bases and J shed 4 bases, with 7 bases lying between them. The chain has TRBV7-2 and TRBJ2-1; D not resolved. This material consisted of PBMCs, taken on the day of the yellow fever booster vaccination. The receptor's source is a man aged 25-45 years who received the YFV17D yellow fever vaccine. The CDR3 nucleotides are TGTGCCAGCAGCTTCGGGCGGTACAATGAGCAGTTCTTC. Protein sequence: CASSFGRYNEQFF.